A selection of T cell receptor beta chains follows, all from one sample in a study of T-cell reconstitution after alpha-beta-depleted transplantation in children. TCRdb itself ran the PCR reads through MiXCR, one entry per CDR3 protein. Seen here are 200,000 to 300,000 distinct CDR3 sequences, around 12% observed once, and the top ten hold roughly 2.6%. The source was PBMCs from the stem cell graft donor, collected from the stem cell graft. The receptor set was obtained from a human donor who donated a stem cell graft to a child with acute lymphoblastic leukemia. CDR3s include the opening cysteine and the closing phenylalanine or tryptophan. The D gene is left open where the match is weak. Clone size, where shown, is once, few, many, or a class for clones that have expanded.

TRBV24-1	TRBJ1-2	many	TRBD1	TGTGCCACCAGTGATTTTACAGGGGATGGCTACACCTTC	CATSDFTGDGYTF
TRBV20-1	TRBJ1-1	many	-	TGCAGTGCTAGAGTGGGACTTCAGGAAGCTTTCTTT	CSARVGLQEAFF
TRBV12-3/TRBV12-4	TRBJ2-5	-	-	TGTGCCAGCAGTTCCTACCCCCTGGGGACCCAGTACTTC	CASSSYPLGTQYF
TRBV5-1	TRBJ2-4	many	TRBD2	TGCGCCAGCAGCTTGGGGGGGGGAGAGGTGAACATTCAGTACTTC	CASSLGGGEVNIQYF
TRBV5-1	TRBJ2-1	many	-	TGCGCCAGCAGCTTGCGGCCCGGGCGTGAGCAGTTCTTC	CASSLRPGREQFF
TRBV2	TRBJ2-3	-	-	TGTGCCAGCAATACGGAGGATACGCAGTATTTT	CASNTEDTQYF
TRBV5-1	TRBJ2-7	-	-	TGCGCCAGCAGCTTGGAGGGACAAAGATACTCTTTAGCCTACGAGCAGTACTTC	CASSLEGQRYSLAYEQYF
TRBV6-5	TRBJ1-1	many	TRBD1	TGTGCCAGCAGGGCAGGGGGAAGGGCTGAAGCTTTCTTT	CASRAGGRAEAFF
TRBV12-3/TRBV12-4	TRBJ2-3	many	TRBD1	TGTGCCAGCAGGCGGGACAGGGGAACAGATACGCAGTATTTT	CASRRDRGTDTQYF
TRBV19	TRBJ1-1	many	-	TGTGCCAGTAGTATAGGAGGGAACACTGAAGCTTTCTTT	CASSIGGNTEAFF
TRBV4-2	TRBJ2-1	many	-	TGTGCCAGCAGCCAAGTTGGGGGCTCCAGCTCCTACAATGAGCAGTTCTTC	CASSQVGGSSSYNEQFF
TRBV27	TRBJ2-3	many	-	TGTGCCAGCAGTCACGCCACAGATACGCAGTATTTT	CASSHATDTQYF
TRBV28	TRBJ2-7	many	-	TGTGCCAGCAGTTTAGGACAGAAGCACGAGCAGTACTTC	CASSLGQKHEQYF
TRBV7-2	TRBJ2-1	many	TRBD2	TGTGCCAGCAGCTTAGCTTGGGGCGGGAGCTCCTACAATGAGCAGTTCTTC	CASSLAWGGSSYNEQFF
TRBV6-5	TRBJ2-1	many	-	TGTGCCAGCAGTTTGATGGGGTTCGACAATGAGCAGTTCTTC	CASSLMGFDNEQFF
TRBV9	TRBJ1-5	many	-	TGTGCCAGCAGCGTAGGCGCAGCGGGCAGACAGCCCCAGCATTTT	CASSVGAAGRQPQHF
TRBV5-1	TRBJ1-5	many	TRBD1	TGCGCCAGCAGCAGGGGACAGGGGGACCAGCCCCAGCATTTT	CASSRGQGDQPQHF
TRBV28	TRBJ2-2	many	-	TGTGCCAGCAGTCGGGACTCGGAAACCGGGGAGCTGTTTTTT	CASSRDSETGELFF
TRBV5-1	TRBJ2-5	-	TRBD2	TGCCCCAGCAGCTTGGAGTATAGAAGGGGAGGGCAAGAGACCCAGTACTTC	CPSSLEYRRGGQETQYF
TRBV24-1	TRBJ1-2	many	-	TGTGCCACCAGTGACCCGGACAGCTACTATGGCTACACCTTC	CATSDPDSYYGYTF